Each of the 19 T cell receptor beta chains below was sequenced from the same sample in a study of shared clonotypes between healthy human individuals. The assay was immunoSEQ multiplex PCR, and TCRdb's table has in-frame clones only and misses some. The sample lists 2,500,000 or so clones, approximately 94% seen once, with over 0.12% in the top ten. Sequencing input: naive CD4+ T cells sorted from blood. Noted subset: CD45RA+ positively selected. All receptors derive from a man aged 18 to 29 in good health.

The V gene is TRBV4-1, the J gene TRBJ2-3; the match to TRBD2 covers 9 bases. The CDR3 runs to 16 residues. The ends lost 7 bases at V and 2 bases at J; junction bases unmatched: 10. Germline CDR1 and CDR2: MGHRA and YSYEKL. DNA of the CDR3: TGCGCCAGCACCCTAAGACTAGCGGTAATCACAGATACGCAGTATTTT. It specifies CASTLRLAVITDTQYF.

CDR3 region: CASSFKVGDEQFF. CDR3 nucleotide sequence: TGCGCCAGCAGCTTCAAGGTCGGTGATGAGCAGTTCTTC. This chain connects TRBV4-3 to TRBJ2-1; D unclear. CDR3 length: 13 residues. Germline V gene lookup returns CDR1 LGHNA and CDR2 YSLEER. V gave up 5 bases and J gave up 8 bases, with 13 bases separating them.

This chain links TRBV29-1 with TRBJ1-1, with D maybe TRBD1 (5 bases). Trimming stripped 5 bases from V and 1 base from J, with 11 bases between. The CDR3 consists of 13 residues. Germline V CDR1 and CDR2: SQVTM, ANQGSEA. CDR3 in amino acids: CSVSRAGNTEAFF. The CDR3 region has the DNA TGCAGCGTTTCCAGGGCTGGGAACACTGAAGCTTTCTTT.

With respect to this clone: Different DNA sequences within this sample yield the same CDR3. The rearrangement joins TRBV9 to TRBJ2-1, with D perhaps matching TRBD2 (7 bases). The CDR3 has 15 amino acids. Trimming cost V 0 bases and J 1 base, with 8 bases left between them. The germline V gene has CDR1 SGDLS and CDR2 YYNGEE. CDR3 in amino acids: CASSVEGGSYNEQFF. The CDR3 region has the DNA TGTGCCAGCAGCGTAGAGGGGGGGTCCTACAATGAGCAGTTCTTC.

The rearrangement uses TRBV28 and TRBJ2-2, with no clear D. Germline CDR1 and CDR2: MDHEN and SYDVKM. Deletions cut 7 bases from V and 4 bases from J, with 10 bases between. This CDR3 is 13 amino acids long. The CDR3 DNA reads TGTGCCAGCACAACAGCCAGCACCGGGGAGCTGTTTTTT. This gives the protein CASTTASTGELFF.

The chain recombines TRBV5-1 with TRBJ2-7; D gene ambiguous. Trimming stripped 0 bases from V and 0 bases from J, with 10 bases between. The CDR3 length is 15 residues. Germline V gene sequence: CDR1 SGHRS, CDR2 YFSETQ. The CDR3 sequence is CASSLAFGTSYEQYF. The CDR3 DNA follows: TGCGCCAGCAGCTTGGCCTTTGGCACCTCCTACGAGCAGTACTTC.

This chain links TRBV21-1 with TRBJ2-7; TRBD2, the table's D call, was not compared with the DNA. TRBV21-1 is deemed a pseudogene. CDR3 length equals 16 residues. DNA of the CDR3: TGTGCCAGCAGCAACTCTGGGGAAGCGGGAGCATACGAGCAGTACTTC. Translated: CASSNSGEAGAYEQYF.

This rearrangement joins TRBV5-1 to TRBJ2-5; unclear D gene. The ends were cut back, 4 bases at V and 1 base at J, with 8 bases in the middle. The CDR3 sequence is 13 residues long. Germline values: CDR1 SGHRS, CDR2 YFSETQ. The CDR3 loop is CASSKAFQETQYF. CDR3 nucleotides: TGCGCCAGCAGCAAGGCTTTCCAAGAGACCCAGTACTTC.

A remark on this clone: Other nucleotide sequences from this sample produce the same CDR3. The chain uses TRBV7-2 and TRBJ2-1; 11 bases are shared with TRBD2. The CDR3 consists of 15 residues. The trim removed 2 bases at V and 9 bases at J, leaving 6 bases unmatched. The germline gives CDR1 SGHTA, CDR2 FQGNSA. This chain's CDR3 is CASSLSGTSGLEQFF. The CDR3 DNA reads TGTGCCAGCAGCTTATCGGGGACTAGCGGCCTTGAGCAGTTCTTC.

This chain links TRBV2 with TRBJ2-7; D gene unclear. The CDR3 is 14 residues long. Trimming took 4 bases from V and 0 from J, leaving 10 bases between them. Germline V gene sequence: CDR1 SNHLY, CDR2 FYNNEI. The CDR3 loop reads CASSGRSSSYEQYF. For the CDR3, the DNA is TGTGCCAGCAGTGGACGGTCTAGCTCCTACGAGCAGTACTTC.

The chain is built from TRBV7-2 and TRBJ2-5; tentative D call: TRBD2 (5 bases). The CDR3 extends over 16 amino acids. V lost 5 bases, J lost 1 base, and 17 bases lay in between. Germline lookup yields CDR1 SGHTA and CDR2 FQGNSA. CDR3 loop: CASSRTAAGAQETQYF. DNA of the CDR3: TGTGCCAGCAGCCGCACAGCGGCAGGCGCCCAAGAGACCCAGTACTTC.

In regard to this clone: Other DNA sequences from this sample encode an identical CDR3 as well. The rearrangement joins TRBV27 to TRBJ2-7, with D possibly TRBD2 on 6 matching bases. CDR1 is MNHEY, CDR2 SMNVEV, per germline (reference sequence). V lost 5 bases to trimming and J lost 2 bases, with 10 bases between them. The CDR3 spans 13 residues. CDR3 nucleotide sequence: TGTGCCAGCAGTCCCCCGGGGGCCTACGAGCAGTACTTC. Translation gives CASSPPGAYEQYF.

This clone was picked up a small number of times. The identical CDR3 is also encoded by other nucleotide sequences in the sample. The chain joins TRBV6-1 to TRBJ1-5; D is uncertain. The CDR3 consists of 13 residues. Germline V gives CDR1 MNHNS, CDR2 SASEGT. Trimming removed 1 base from V and 0 bases from J, with 1 base in between. CDR3 amino acids: CASSEGSNQPQHF. The CDR3 DNA reads TGTGCCAGCAGTGAAGGTAGCAATCAGCCCCAGCATTTT.

For this clone: In the same sample, other DNA sequences code for this CDR3. V and J are TRBV9 and TRBJ2-5; D is uncertain. Germline loops: CDR1 SGDLS, CDR2 YYNGEE. CDR3 size: 14 residues. The V and J ends lost 0 bases and 0 bases respectively, with 6 bases between them. Written as DNA, the CDR3 is TGTGCCAGCAGCGTAGACGGGTACCAAGAGACCCAGTACTTC. This sequence encodes CASSVDGYQETQYF.

CDR3 in amino acids: CASSLASGSSYEQYF. Written as DNA, the CDR3 is TGTGCCAGCAGCTTAGCCTCAGGTTCCTCCTACGAGCAGTACTTC. V gene TRBV7-3 combines with J gene TRBJ2-7; D is undetermined. Trimming took off 2 bases at V and 0 bases at J, with 11 bases between the two ends. Germline CDR1 is SGHTA and CDR2 is FQGTGA. This CDR3 has 15 amino acids.

V usage is TRBV7-6 and J usage is TRBJ2-3; D not resolved. Trimming removed 5 bases at V and 0 bases at J, with 9 bases between. Looked up from germline, CDR1 is SGHVS and CDR2 is FNYEAQ. The CDR3 spans 14 residues. CDR3 amino acids: CASSAPPSTDTQYF. In nucleotides, the CDR3 is TGTGCCAGCAGCGCCCCCCCTAGCACAGATACGCAGTATTTT.

This chain links TRBV29-1 with TRBJ2-1; unclear D gene. CDR3 length equals 17 residues. V shed 6 bases and J shed 0 bases, with 21 bases lying between them. Germline CDR1 is SQVTM and CDR2 is ANQGSEA. This chain's CDR3 is CSVLSAEWEDSYNEQFF. The DNA for the CDR3 is TGCAGCGTACTCAGCGCAGAATGGGAAGACTCCTACAATGAGCAGTTCTTC.

This chain joins TRBV29-1 and TRBJ1-1, with 7 nucleotides matching TRBD1. V lost 7 bases and J lost 4; bases outside the gene matches: 6. This CDR3 spans 12 amino acids. Germline V CDR1 and CDR2: SQVTM, ANQGSEA. The CDR3 nucleotides are TGCAGCGCTGAGCCAGGGGGCACTGAAGCTTTCTTT. This translates into CSAEPGGTEAFF. The full variable domain, rest sourced from reference TRBV29-1 and TRBJ1-1, is SAVISQKPSRDICQRGTSLTIQCQVDSQVTMMFWYRQQPGQSLTLIATANQGSEATYESGFVIDKFPISRPNLTFSTLTVSNMSPEDSSIYLCSAEPGGTEAFFGQGTRLTVV.

The chain carries TRBV18 and TRBJ1-4, with D perhaps matching TRBD1 (6 bases). This CDR3 is built from 15 residues. The V and J ends lost 3 bases and 8 bases respectively, with 16 bases between them. Germline CDR1 KGHSH, CDR2 LQKENI. As DNA, the CDR3 is TGTGCCAGCTCACCCGACAGGCCACAGAGGGAAAAACTGTTTTTT. Translated: CASSPDRPQREKLFF.